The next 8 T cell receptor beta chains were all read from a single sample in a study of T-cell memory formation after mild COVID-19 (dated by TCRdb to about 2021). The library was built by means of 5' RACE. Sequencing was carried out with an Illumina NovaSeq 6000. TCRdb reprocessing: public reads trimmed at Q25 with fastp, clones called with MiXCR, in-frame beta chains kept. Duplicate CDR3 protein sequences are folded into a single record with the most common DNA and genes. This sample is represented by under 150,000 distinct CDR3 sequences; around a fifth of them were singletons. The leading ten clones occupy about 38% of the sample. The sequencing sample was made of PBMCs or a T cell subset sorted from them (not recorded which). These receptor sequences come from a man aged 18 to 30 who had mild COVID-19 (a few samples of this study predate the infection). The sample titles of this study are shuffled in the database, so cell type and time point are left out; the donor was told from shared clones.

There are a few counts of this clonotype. CDR3 in amino acids: CATSRGFYNEQFF. CDR3 coding DNA: TGTGCCACCAGCAGAGGTTTTTACAATGAGCAGTTCTTC. The chain uses TRBV15 and TRBJ2-1, with D unresolved. Germline V gene data show CDR1 as LNHNV and CDR2 as YYDKDF (reference sequence). This CDR3 has 13 residues. Trimming removed 1 base from V and 4 bases from J, with 5 bases in between.

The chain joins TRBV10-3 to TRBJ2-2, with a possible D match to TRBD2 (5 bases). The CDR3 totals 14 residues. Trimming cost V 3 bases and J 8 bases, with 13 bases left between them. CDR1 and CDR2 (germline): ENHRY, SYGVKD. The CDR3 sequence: CAISDLAGSGELFF. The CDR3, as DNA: TGTGCCATCAGTGACCTCGCGGGTTCGGGGGAGCTGTTTTTT.

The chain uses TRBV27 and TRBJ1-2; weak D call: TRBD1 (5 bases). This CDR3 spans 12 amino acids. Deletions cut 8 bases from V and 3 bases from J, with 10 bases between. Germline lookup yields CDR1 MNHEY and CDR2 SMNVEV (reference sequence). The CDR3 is CASSGADYGYTF. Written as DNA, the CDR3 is TGTGCCAGCTCCGGGGCAGACTATGGCTACACCTTC.

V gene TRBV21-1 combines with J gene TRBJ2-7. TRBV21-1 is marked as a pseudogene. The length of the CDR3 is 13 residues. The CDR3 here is CARILLQSTEQYV. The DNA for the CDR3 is TGTGCCAGAATTCTCTTGCAAAGTACCGAGCAGTACGTC.

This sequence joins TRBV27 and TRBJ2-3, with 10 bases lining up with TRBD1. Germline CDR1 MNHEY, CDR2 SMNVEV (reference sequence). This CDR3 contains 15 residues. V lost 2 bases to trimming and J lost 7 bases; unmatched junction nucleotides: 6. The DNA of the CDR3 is TGTGCCAGCAGTTTAAGACAGGGGGCAGTTCATACGCAGTATTTT. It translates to CASSLRQGAVHTQYF.

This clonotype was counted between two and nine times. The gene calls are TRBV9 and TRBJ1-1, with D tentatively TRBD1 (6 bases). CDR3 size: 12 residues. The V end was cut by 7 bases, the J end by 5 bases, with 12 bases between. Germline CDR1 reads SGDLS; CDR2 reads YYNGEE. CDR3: CASQGLGTEAFF. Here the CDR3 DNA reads TGTGCCAGCCAGGGGCTGGGGACTGAAGCTTTCTTT.

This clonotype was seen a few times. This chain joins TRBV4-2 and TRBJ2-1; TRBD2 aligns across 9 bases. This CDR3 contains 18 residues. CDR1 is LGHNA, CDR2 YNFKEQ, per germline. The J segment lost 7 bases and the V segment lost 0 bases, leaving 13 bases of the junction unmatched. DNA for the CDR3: TGTGCCAGCAGCCAAGATCTGGGCGGGGGGGCCCTTTATAATGAGCAGTTCTTC. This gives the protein CASSQDLGGGALYNEQFF.

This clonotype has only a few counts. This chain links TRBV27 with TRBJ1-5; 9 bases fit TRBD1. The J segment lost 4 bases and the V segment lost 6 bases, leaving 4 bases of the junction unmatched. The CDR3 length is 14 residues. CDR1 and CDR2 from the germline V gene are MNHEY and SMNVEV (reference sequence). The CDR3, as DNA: TGTGCCAGCAGGGGAGGGACAGGGAATCAGCCCCAGCATTTT. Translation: CASRGGTGNQPQHF.